This section outlines one TCR beta chain sequence together with its context. This entry belongs to a study of blood T cell repertoires in COVID-19. The method was immunoSEQ multiplex PCR; TCRdb's version includes in-frame clones alone and lacks a portion of them. The sample records about 490,000 clones, roughly 88% being singletons. V was clipped by 2 bases and J by 1 base, with 15 bases between them. This CDR3 is 16 amino acids long. CDR1 is SGHDT, CDR2 YYEEEE, per germline. Sequencing was performed on peripheral blood. This TCR came from a human donor in a cohort sampled during active COVID-19. This sequence joins TRBV5-6 and TRBJ1-1; maybe TRBD1 (6 bases). CDR3 bases: TGTGCCAGCAGCTTTATCCCAGGGGAGAAGAACACTGAAGCTTTCTTT. The encoded protein is CASSFIPGEKNTEAFF.